The source of this T cell receptor beta chain is a study of cytomegalovirus exposure and HLA in healthy donors (dated by TCRdb to about 2017). About the study as a whole: An earlier analysis of roughly 500 of the donors reported 250 to 300 Gb of sequence data and roughly 110 million unique TCR beta sequences from 150 million to 200 million T cells. The study used immunosequencing to profile the T cell repertoires of approximately 640 subjects and linked those repertoires to cytomegalovirus serostatus. Among the roughly 400 genotyped donors, around 81% belonged to the genetic ancestry cluster associated with self-reported Caucasian donors. Across about 370 genotyped donors of the cohort, an average of approximately 200,000 unique TCR beta nucleotide sequences per donor were sequenced, and 15% to 20% of those sequences were non-productive. Around 300 gigabases of sequencing data and tens of millions of unique TCR sequences were included in an early release covering roughly 600 HLA-typed donors. Donor age, sex, ethnicity and CMV serostatus were compiled together with the repertoire data. Class I and class II HLA loci were covered by the typing at four-digit resolution. The study aimed to test whether signatures of past pathogen exposure could be identified by cataloging public T cell receptors. Rather than using new phenotypic data, the later analysis identified candidate immune exposures from TCR beta sequences and from how often those sequences occurred across donors. In a later analysis, previously published TCR beta repertoires from fewer than 750 donors were re-analyzed and high-resolution HLA genotyping was added so that TCR occurrence patterns could be studied. A separate validation cohort of 100 to 150 different subjects was used in addition to the roughly 620-subject first cohort. All discovery cohort repertoires had been generated using a single sequencing platform. High-throughput TCR immunosequencing, statistical association of individual TCRs with disease status, and machine learning were combined to predict cytomegalovirus infection status. Roughly five DR-DQ haplotypes were treated as single units for association and clustering because of strong linkage in the cohort. To decide whether each TCR beta V gene segment behaved as functional or pseudogenic, an earlier analysis of fewer than 750 of the donors relied on high-throughput TCR beta sequencing. The number of typed donors differed by locus: about 629-630 for A, B, C, DRB1 and DQB1; 522 for DQA1; 606 for DPA1; and around 450 for DPB1. A later genetic analysis used genome-wide SNP genotypes for about 60% of the roughly 670 donors, treating that subset as a discovery cohort.

Broad study findings and their caveats: The classifier was reported to diagnose cytomegalovirus status with high specificity and sensitivity in both the original and validation cohorts. An association between a missense DCLRE1C variant and V-gene and J-gene trimming of TCR beta chains was found in a later genetic analysis and replicated in an independent cohort. An earlier analysis of some 560 of the donors showed that most TCR beta V segments appeared in productive rearrangements either about 90% or about 30% of the time, which broadly matched IMGT annotations. The study gave a list of more than 150 TCR beta chains associated with cytomegalovirus. The presence/absence analyses assumed that sequencing depth was roughly uniform across donors, and that assumption may not be true. A later genetic analysis reported fewer N-insertions in productive TCRs among donors in an Asian-associated ancestry cluster than the roughly 670-donor mean. Because counts were too low, roughly 16 rarely observed V segments, including chromosome 9 orphons, were excluded from the earlier analysis of several hundred of the donors. A further reported finding was that TCR beta sequences accurately predicted the HLA-A and HLA-B alleles for most subjects in the first cohort. The sequencing pipeline was judged likely to have produced a cluster of highly shared sequence variants as a technical artifact. Because the 87-base-pair reads could not distinguish some IMGT-functional V segments, including TRBV6-2 and TRBV6-3, those segments were excluded. Immune exposure information for the cohort was limited to CMV serostatus. In vitro tests confirmed that three of the cytomegalovirus-associated TCR beta chains recognize cytomegalovirus antigens. Assigning TCR associations to individual alleles was difficult when HLA alleles, especially DR and DQ, strongly co-occurred. Most CMV-associated TCR beta chains appeared to be HLA-restricted in a later analysis, and the HLA associations seemed to be driven largely by CMV exposure. Across donors, most TCR sequences were observed very rarely, whereas some public TCRs were present in many individuals. Compared with equally common non-associated chains, HLA-associated TCR beta chains in a later analysis were more clonally expanded and had lower generation probabilities. HLA typing was unavailable for some donors at each locus, so association tests used only the typed subset. Several of the top co-occurrence clusters appeared to be linked to parvovirus B19, influenza, CMV and Epstein-Barr virus, according to a later analysis. In a later analysis, around 15,000 TCR beta sequences were associated with specific HLA alleles at a false discovery rate of 0.05. It was suggested by the authors that the approach could potentially be generalized to other disease states and immunological phenotypes. Only TCR beta chains were sequenced in this cohort, and the absence of alpha or paired-chain data limited detectable features. According to a later analysis, TCR association rates differed among HLA loci, with DRB1 alleles showing the most associated TCRs and HLA-C alleles showing the fewest. Linkage disequilibrium might explain the correlated functional status among segregating V segments, but an unknown experimental factor could not be excluded.

Library creation used the immunoSEQ multiplex PCR assay. A mixture of 60 forward primers for TCR Vbeta segments and 13 reverse primers for TCR Jbeta segments was used in the multiplex PCR. The CDR3 region of rearranged TCR beta genes was amplified from genomic DNA by a multiplex PCR assay. Amplified TCR beta libraries were sequenced as 87-base-pair reads on the Illumina HiSeq System. The source study handled its data this way. A later analysis counted about 80 million unique TCR beta chains across the 690 or so repertoires, and roughly 11 million of these chains were shared by at least two donors. To remove PCR and sequencing errors, raw reads were error-corrected and collapsed into unique sequences using a nearest-neighbor algorithm that merged closely related sequences. V, D and J gene segments were assigned by aligning CDR3 sequences to IMGT reference sequences. Each retained sequence needed at least a six-nucleotide match to both a V gene segment and a J gene segment. Rearrangements were called productive when the CDR3 lacked stop codons and stayed in frame with V and J; all others were non-productive. CDR3 was defined by IMGT convention, running from the second conserved V-encoded cysteine to the conserved J-encoded phenylalanine. The earlier analysis of 587 of the donors excluded any sequence lacking an unambiguous match to a single V gene segment. An earlier analysis of some 500 of the donors classified V segments as functional when productive rearrangements were above 56.7% and as segregating when the standard deviation between donors was above 5%. A statistical classification framework was developed to diagnose cytomegalovirus status using the catalog of TCR beta chain sequences. In a later analysis, TCR nucleotide sequences were compared against IMGT/GENE-DB human TR gene sequences so that V and J genes could be assigned. Using the TCRdist pipeline, a later analysis assigned CDR3 sequences along with most-parsimonious VDJ recombination scenarios. In a later analysis, every TCR beta chain was defined by the combination of its CDR3 amino acid sequence and its V-gene family, and reads without a unique V-gene family were dropped. As a way to deal with suspected cross-contamination and a sequencing artifact, a later analysis dropped roughly 620 nucleotide sequences that were highly shared and had low generation probability. For each public chain, a later analysis derived a clonal expansion index from normalized ranks of inferred template counts within each repertoire. A later analysis computed generation probabilities with a VDJ recombination model fitted to out-of-frame rearrangements, and checked the results against IGoR. In a later analysis, hypergeometric tests were used to score TCR-TCR, TCR-HLA and TCR-CMV co-occurrence, with a repertoire-size bias correction applied to TCR pairs. In a later analysis, false discovery rates were estimated by permuting HLA or CMV assignments 20 times. A later analysis grouped co-occurring TCRs with DBSCAN, adding TCRdist sequence similarity when clustering within HLA-allele-positive subsets. Repertoires with fewer than 30,000 or more than 120,000 public chains were left out of co-occurrence clustering, as were four to six repertoires with anomalous nucleotide sharing. This is the immuneACCESS table as TCRdb keeps it, with only in-frame sequences that have V and J called. A part of the clones is gone; compared with another copy, unresolved V genes explain less than half, and the rest is unexplained. Clone size and the V and J calls come from that table; the DNA yielded D and trimming. A total of 95,000 to 100,000 clones appear in this sample, 60% to 85% of them only once. The ten largest clones add up to over 9.5% of the sample.

From the cysteine up to the phenylalanine, the CDR3 has a length of 12 residues. Just CDR3 DNA is preserved here, 36 bases in frame from base 1. The trim is 5 bases for V and 6 bases for J, with a gap of 11 bases between the germline ends. CDR1 WNHNN and CDR2 SYGVQD are derived from the germline V gene (reference sequence). Notes on this clone: The specificity of this receptor is unknown. No per-base quality is available; no much larger clone lies one base away.

The cohort consisted of fewer than 700 healthy bone marrow donors. Cohort members were all nominally healthy when sampled, although unrecorded immune exposures were likely present. The donor was CMV seronegative and belonged to the group of over 300 seronegative cohort members. A peripheral blood sample was collected from each donor, and TCR beta sequencing was performed on peripheral blood mononuclear cells. The Qiagen DNeasy Blood Extraction Kit was used to extract genomic DNA from the blood cell samples. The rearrangement combines TRBV10-1 with TRBJ2-7, with no D gene named confidently. This TCR came from a middle-aged man in good health and CMV-seronegative. The sequencing input was PBMCs. The sequenced DNA is TGCGCCAGCAGTCACGGTAGTGGCGAGCAGTACTTC. It specifies CASSHGSGEQYF.